This note documents a single TCR beta chain sequence. Total RNA, at least 6 micrograms per sample, was extracted from PBMCs. Germline CDR1 and CDR2: DFQATT and SNEGSKA (reference sequence). The CDR3 totals 14 residues. V lost 3 bases, J lost 6 bases, and 9 bases stayed unmatched. This sample stems from a study of blood T cells in healthy people across ages. Primers used in a second PCR of roughly 7 to 12 cycles were a sample-barcoded 5' primer and a J-beta primer mix. TCRdb reprocessed the 5' RACE reads via MiXCR and lists one record per CDR3 protein. This table holds approximately 580,000 distinct CDR3 sequences, about 24% found once. Another study also made use of these data, one on T cells of mothers and their children. As that report states: Sequencing revealed no T cell clones that were persistent and microchimeric.

The chain carries TRBV20-1 and TRBJ1-1, with 8 nucleotides matching TRBD1. Sequenced input: blood. The TCR sequence derives from a boy younger than 18 in good health. The CDR3 protein is CSASLRGLSAEAFF. DNA for the CDR3: TGCAGTGCTAGCCTCAGGGGGCTAAGCGCTGAAGCTTTCTTT.